This T cell receptor beta chain was profiled in a study of cytomegalovirus exposure and HLA in healthy donors. The donors belonged to the approximately 120-subject validation cohort, separate from the 666-subject first cohort. Study-wide points: Associated with cytomegalovirus, according to the listing, were approximately 160 TCR beta chains. According to a subsequent analysis, TCR clusters from the first cohort were inclined to appear together in the 100 to 150 validation repertoires.

From germline, CDR1 is MNHEY and CDR2 SVGAGI. CDR3 length: 15 amino acids. V shed 4 bases and J 3 bases; nucleotides not matched to a gene: 7. The repertoire was sequenced with immunoSEQ multiplex PCR; TCRdb's copy has only in-frame clones and lacks some. This sample carries almost 75,000 clones, about 85% of them seen once, and the ten largest clones take about 3%. In regard to this clone: Antigen specificity is unknown.

The sequence derives from a man younger than 45 in good health and CMV-seronegative. The gene calls are TRBV6-5 and TRBJ1-1; 8 nucleotides agree with TRBD1. Material: PBMCs. The CDR3 reads CASSSDRDIDTEAFF. The CDR3 DNA sequence: TGTGCCAGCAGTTCGGACAGGGATATCGACACTGAAGCTTTCTTT.